This paragraph reports one TCR beta chain. What it recognizes is unknown. The data belong to a study of TIL therapy for anti-PD-1-resistant metastatic lung cancer. Study-level results: Patients were highly selected, enriched for treatment-naive, never-smoker and oncogene-addicted cases.

The libraries were made with immunoSEQ v3. The method was immunoSEQ multiplex PCR; TCRdb's version includes in-frame clones alone and lacks a portion of them. The table has 45,000 to 60,000 clones, 65% to 80% seen once. The time point was: pre-treatment sample, taken before nivolumab and TIL therapy. Most excised metastases sampled were pleural nodules or supraclavicular lymph nodes. Tumor harvest preceded PD-1/PD-L1 blockade, followed by nivolumab treatment. Patients were adults with stage 4 NSCLC. This TCR was sampled from a person aged 30 to 80 with non-small cell lung cancer. The source was tumor tissue, collected at baseline.

The CDR3 DNA follows: TGTGCCAGCAGCTCGAGAATTGCTAACTATGGCTACACCTTC. This translates into CASSSRIANYGYTF. The chain employs TRBV5-8 and TRBJ1-2; D is unresolved. The V gene lost 3 bases and the J gene lost 0 bases, with 9 bases spanning the gap. The CDR3 is made up of 14 amino acids. Germline loops: CDR1 SGHTS, CDR2 YDEGEE.